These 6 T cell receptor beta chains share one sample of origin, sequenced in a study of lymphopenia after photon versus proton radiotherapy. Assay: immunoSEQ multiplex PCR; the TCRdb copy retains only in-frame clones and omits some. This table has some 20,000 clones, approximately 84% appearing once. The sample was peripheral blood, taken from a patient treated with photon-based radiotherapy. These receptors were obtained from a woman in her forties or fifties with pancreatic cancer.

The CDR3 nucleotides are TGTGCCAGCAGCGAATACAGGGCTACGGGAAACACCATATATTTT. It encodes CASSEYRATGNTIYF. The rearrangement links TRBV7-2 to TRBJ1-3; possibly TRBD1 for D (6 bases). V lost 5 bases, J lost 4 bases, and 15 bases lay in between. Germline CDR1 SGHTA, CDR2 FQGNSA. The length of the CDR3 is 15 residues.

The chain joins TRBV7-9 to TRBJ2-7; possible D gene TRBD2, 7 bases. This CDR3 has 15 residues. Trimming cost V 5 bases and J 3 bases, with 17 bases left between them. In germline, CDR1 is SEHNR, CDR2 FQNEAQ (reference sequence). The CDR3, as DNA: TGTGCCAGCAGCCCCGGGGGAGGGGGAATCTACGAGCAGTACTTC. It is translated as CASSPGGGGIYEQYF.

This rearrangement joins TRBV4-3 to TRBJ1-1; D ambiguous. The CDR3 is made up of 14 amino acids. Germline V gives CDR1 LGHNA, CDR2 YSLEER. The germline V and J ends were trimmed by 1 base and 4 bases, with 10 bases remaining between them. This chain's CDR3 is CASSQVTRGTEAFF. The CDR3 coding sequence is TGCGCCAGCAGCCAAGTCACACGAGGCACTGAAGCTTTCTTT.

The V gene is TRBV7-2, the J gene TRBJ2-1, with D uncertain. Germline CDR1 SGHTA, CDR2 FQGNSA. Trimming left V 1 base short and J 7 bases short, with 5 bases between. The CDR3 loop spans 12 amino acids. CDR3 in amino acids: CASSLERNEQFF. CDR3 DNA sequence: TGTGCCAGCAGCTTAGAACGTAATGAGCAGTTCTTC.

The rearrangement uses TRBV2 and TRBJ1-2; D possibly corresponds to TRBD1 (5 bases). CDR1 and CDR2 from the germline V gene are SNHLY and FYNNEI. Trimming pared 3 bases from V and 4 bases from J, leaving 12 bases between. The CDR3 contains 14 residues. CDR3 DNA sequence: TGTGCCAGCAGTGAGTGGGACGGACTCTATGGCTACACCTTC. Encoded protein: CASSEWDGLYGYTF.

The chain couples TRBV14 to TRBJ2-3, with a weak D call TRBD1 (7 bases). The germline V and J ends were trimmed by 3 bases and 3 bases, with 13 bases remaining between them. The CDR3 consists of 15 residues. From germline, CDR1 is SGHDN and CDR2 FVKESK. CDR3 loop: CASSQLQGRTDTQYF. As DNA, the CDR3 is TGTGCCAGCAGCCAGTTACAGGGGAGGACAGATACGCAGTATTTT.